The sequence of this T cell receptor beta chain was determined in a study of cytomegalovirus exposure and HLA in healthy donors. PCR involved 60 Vbeta and 13 Jbeta primers. The method was immunoSEQ multiplex PCR; TCRdb's version includes in-frame clones alone and lacks a portion of them. Among some 200,000 clones listed, roughly 84% were seen once. Study-level points and caveats: As a later analysis revealed, the rate of TCR association differed by HLA locus, with DRB1 most and HLA-C fewest. Sequence variants that were highly shared formed a cluster that was likely a sequencing artifact. Presence/absence analyses assumed roughly uniform sequencing depth across donors. A later analysis associated 15,000 to 20,000 TCR beta sequences with HLA alleles at a 0.05 false discovery rate.

A remark on this clone: Its antigen is as yet unknown.

V lost 5 bases and J lost 0; bases outside the gene matches: 8. CDR1 PRHDT and CDR2 FYEKMQ come from the germline V gene (reference sequence). The CDR3 consists of 18 residues. The clonotype comes from a boy between 2 and 10 years old in good health and CMV-seronegative. The chain has TRBV13 and TRBJ2-6, with 9 bases fitting TRBD2. The material sequenced was PBMCs. The CDR3 sequence: CASSPSGTSYSGANVLTF. CDR3 nucleotides: TGTGCCAGCAGCCCCTCCGGGACTAGCTACTCTGGGGCCAACGTCCTGACTTTC.